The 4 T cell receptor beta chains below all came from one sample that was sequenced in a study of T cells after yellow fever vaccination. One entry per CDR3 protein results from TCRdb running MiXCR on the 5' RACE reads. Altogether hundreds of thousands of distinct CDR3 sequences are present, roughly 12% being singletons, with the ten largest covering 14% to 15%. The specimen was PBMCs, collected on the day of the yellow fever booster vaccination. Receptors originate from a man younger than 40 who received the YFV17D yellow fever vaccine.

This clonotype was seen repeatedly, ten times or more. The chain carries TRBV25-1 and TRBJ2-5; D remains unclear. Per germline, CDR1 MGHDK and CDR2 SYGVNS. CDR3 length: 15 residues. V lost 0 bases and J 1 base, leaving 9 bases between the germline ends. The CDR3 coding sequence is TGTGCCAGCAGTGAATACCCACCGACCCAAGAGACCCAGTACTTC. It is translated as CASSEYPPTQETQYF.

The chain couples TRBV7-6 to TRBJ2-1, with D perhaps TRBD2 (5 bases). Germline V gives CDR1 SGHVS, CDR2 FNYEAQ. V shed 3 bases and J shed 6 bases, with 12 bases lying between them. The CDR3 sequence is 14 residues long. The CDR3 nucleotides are TGTGCCAGCAGCTTCTATCCTCGGGGCAATGAGCAGTTCTTC. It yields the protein CASSFYPRGNEQFF. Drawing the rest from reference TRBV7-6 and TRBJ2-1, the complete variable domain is GAGVSQSPRYKVTKRGQDVALRCDPISGHVSLYWYRQALGQGPEFLTYFNYEAQQDKSGLPNDRFSAERPEGSISTLTIQRTEQRDSAMYRCASSFYPRGNEQFFGPGTRLTVL.

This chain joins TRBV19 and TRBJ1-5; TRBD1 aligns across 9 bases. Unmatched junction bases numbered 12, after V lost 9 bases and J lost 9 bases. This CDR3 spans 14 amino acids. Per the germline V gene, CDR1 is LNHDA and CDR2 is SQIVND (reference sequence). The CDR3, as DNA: TGTGCCAGCTCCGGGACAGGGACTGTTCGGCCCCAGCATTTT. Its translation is CASSGTGTVRPQHF.

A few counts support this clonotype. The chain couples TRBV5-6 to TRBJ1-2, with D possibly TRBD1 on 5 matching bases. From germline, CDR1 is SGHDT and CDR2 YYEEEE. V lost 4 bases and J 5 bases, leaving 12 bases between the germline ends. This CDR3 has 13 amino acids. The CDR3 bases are TGTGCCAGCAGCACCCGGGGGAGATATGGCTACACCTTC. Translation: CASSTRGRYGYTF.